The 19 T cell receptor beta chains reported below all come from one sample, sequenced in a study of PD-1 blockade in classical Hodgkin lymphoma. All patients experienced relapse after autologous stem cell transplantation, and brentuximab vedotin exposure was variable. Sequencing was performed with immunoSEQ multiplex PCR; in TCRdb, only in-frame clones are kept and a portion is missing. The sample includes 15,000 or so clones, roughly two thirds of them seen just once. The sequencing used peripheral blood mononuclear cells (PBMCs), collected at baseline. Every receptor here comes from a human donor with classical Hodgkin lymphoma.

In its sample, this clone is medium-sized (0.01 to 0.1%). The V and J genes are TRBV7-6 and TRBJ2-3; D possibly corresponds to TRBD2 (6 bases). V dropped 6 bases and J dropped 1 base, with 11 bases sitting between them. The germline V gene encodes CDR1 SGHVS and CDR2 FNYEAQ. This CDR3 contains 14 residues. The CDR3 region is CASRQREGTDTQYF. In DNA, the CDR3 is TGTGCCAGCAGGCAGAGGGAGGGCACAGATACGCAGTATTTT.

This clone was detected only a few times. CDR3 region: CASSFSGTSNEQFF. CDR3 coding DNA: TGCGCCAGCAGCTTCAGCGGGACGTCCAATGAGCAGTTCTTC. The chain combines TRBV5-1 with TRBJ2-1; 7 nucleotides match TRBD2. The CDR3 runs to 14 residues. From germline, CDR1 is SGHRS and CDR2 YFSETQ. V lost 2 bases to trimming and J lost 6 bases; unmatched junction nucleotides: 5. Variable domain in full (rest from reference TRBV5-1 and TRBJ2-1): KAGVTQTPRYLIKTRGQQVTLSCSPISGHRSVSWYQQTPGQGLQFLFEYFSETQRNKGNFPGRFSGRQFSNSRSEMNVSTLELGDSALYLCASSFSGTSNEQFFGPGTRLTVL.

This sequence joins TRBV2 and TRBJ2-5; the D is unclear. The V gene lost 5 bases and the J gene lost 0 bases, with 10 bases spanning the gap. The CDR3 sequence is 14 residues long. The germline V gene encodes CDR1 SNHLY and CDR2 FYNNEI. The CDR3 loop is CASSSRMYQETQYF. The CDR3 DNA reads TGTGCCAGCAGTTCCCGGATGTACCAAGAGACCCAGTACTTC.

The chain combines TRBV7-8 with TRBJ2-1, with TRBD2 matching 8 bases. The CDR3 totals 14 residues. Germline values: CDR1 SGHVS, CDR2 FQNEAQ. V dropped 4 bases and J dropped 5; count of bases not matched to a gene: 4. CDR3 loop: CASSSPAGDNEQFF. The DNA of the CDR3 is TGTGCCAGCAGCTCCCCAGCGGGAGACAATGAGCAGTTCTTC.

The chain has TRBV27 and TRBJ1-2; 10 bases agree with TRBD1. Losses at the gene ends were 7 bases for V and 3 bases for J; bases not matched to a gene: 8. There are 15 residues in the CDR3. Germline V gives CDR1 MNHEY, CDR2 SMNVEV (reference sequence). The CDR3 here is CASTLMTGGYYGYTF. CDR3 DNA: TGTGCCAGCACCCTAATGACAGGGGGCTACTATGGCTACACCTTC.

V and J are TRBV7-6 and TRBJ2-2; the D is unclear. CDR3 length: 15 amino acids. V lost 5 bases and J 0 bases, leaving 10 bases between the germline ends. Germline loops: CDR1 SGHVS, CDR2 FNYEAQ. CDR3 nucleotide sequence: TGTGCCAGCAGCACCAGCGTTGCGAACACCGGGGAGCTGTTTTTT. Its protein is CASSTSVANTGELFF.

The chain recombines TRBV10-3 with TRBJ1-6; D may be TRBD1 (5 bases). Germline lookup yields CDR1 ENHRY and CDR2 SYGVKD. Trimming removed 11 bases at V and 7 bases at J, with 12 bases between. CDR3 length equals 12 residues. CDR3 protein: CAAGTENSPLHF. The CDR3 DNA follows: TGTGCCGCCGGGACCGAGAATTCACCCCTCCACTTT.

V gene TRBV6-4 combines with J gene TRBJ2-1; D may match TRBD1 or TRBD2 (7 bases each). V shed 6 bases and J shed 2 bases, with 26 bases lying between them. From germline, CDR1 is MRHNA and CDR2 SNTAGT. The CDR3 contains 19 residues. DNA for the CDR3: TGTGCCAGCAGGAAGCAGGGGGTTGTGCTAGCGGTGCCCTACAATGAGCAGTTCTTC. It translates to CASRKQGVVLAVPYNEQFF.

This clone was picked up one time. The rearrangement joins TRBV27 to TRBJ2-1, with 8 bases lining up with TRBD2. The CDR3 spans 12 residues. The V gene end was trimmed by 5 bases and the J gene end by 13 bases; junction bases not matched to a gene: 7. Germline V gene data show CDR1 as MNHEY and CDR2 as SMNVEV (reference sequence). Here the CDR3 reads CASSPAGTSQFF. CDR3 nucleotide sequence: TGTGCCAGCAGTCCAGCCGGGACTAGTCAGTTCTTC.

This clone is a singleton in its sample. The junction differs from germline at one of its ends, possibly a read error. The chain carries TRBV27 and TRBJ2-1; 8 nucleotides match TRBD1. This CDR3 region has 13 residues. The V gene's germline CDR1 is MNHEY and CDR2 SMNVEV (reference sequence). The CDR3 DNA follows: TGTGTCAGCAGTTTCGTACAGGGGGATGAGCAGTTCTTC. Its protein product is CVSSFVQGDEQFF.

Concerning this clone itself: The junction departs from the called germline gene at one end, perhaps through a read error. V and J are TRBV7-9 and TRBJ2-5; D perhaps matches TRBD2 (6 bases). The end of the DNA is better explained by TRBJ2-7, so the J call may be wrong. The CDR3 sequence is 15 residues long. CDR1 SEHNR and CDR2 FQNEAQ come from the germline V gene (reference sequence). CDR3 residues: CASSLLGGASHEQYF. Here the CDR3 DNA reads TGTGCCAGCAGCTTACTGGGGGGAGCCTCCCACGAGCAGTACTTC.

This clone turned up a few times. This chain links TRBV29-1 with TRBJ2-3, with D maybe TRBD2 (5 bases). CDR3 length equals 16 residues. V dropped 7 bases and J dropped 4 bases, with 24 bases sitting between them. Germline CDR1 is SQVTM and CDR2 is ANQGSEA. This CDR3 is CSGLISGEYGSDTQYF. CDR3 nucleotide sequence: TGCAGCGGGCTGATATCCGGGGAATACGGGTCAGATACGCAGTATTTT.

Only a few counts were recorded for this clone. The chain recombines TRBV2 with TRBJ1-5; D remains unclear. There are 13 residues in the CDR3. V lost 4 bases, J lost 5 bases, and 9 bases lay in between. Germline V gene data show CDR1 as SNHLY and CDR2 as FYNNEI. Written as DNA, the CDR3 is TGTGCCAGCAGTGGAAGGAGGGATCAGCCCCAGCATTTT. Protein product: CASSGRRDQPQHF. Variable domain in full (rest from reference TRBV2 and TRBJ1-5): EPEVTQTPSHQVTQMGQEVILRCVPISNHLYFYWYRQILGQKVEFLVSFYNNEISEKSEIFDDQFSVERPDGSNFTLKIRSTKLEDSAMYFCASSGRRDQPQHFGDGTRLSIL.

The DNA for the CDR3 is TGTGCCAGCAGTTTATCGGGCCTCCCTAATGAAAAACTGTTTTTT. Its protein product is CASSLSGLPNEKLFF. The chain couples TRBV27 to TRBJ1-4, with D hard to call. Germline V gene sequence: CDR1 MNHEY, CDR2 SMNVEV (reference sequence). V was trimmed by 0 bases and J by 3 bases, leaving 8 bases between them. This CDR3 has 15 amino acids.

This CDR3 is CASSLAGRDEQYF. The CDR3, as DNA: TGTGCCAGCAGCTTGGCGGGACGCGACGAGCAGTACTTC. The chain is built from TRBV7-9 and TRBJ2-7; a possible D gene is TRBD2 (6 bases). The CDR3 contains 13 residues. The V gene's germline CDR1 is SEHNR and CDR2 FQNEAQ (reference sequence). V lost 3 bases and J lost 5, with 11 bases in between.

This clone was seen once. The chain uses TRBV25-1 and TRBJ2-7; TRBD1 matches 7 bases. Germline loops: CDR1 MGHDK, CDR2 SYGVNS. There are 12 residues in the CDR3. The V and J ends lost 6 bases and 7 bases, in that order; junction bases with no gene match: 6. DNA of the CDR3: TGTGCCAGCAGCTTCCTACAGGGGGAGCAGTACTTC. This gives the protein CASSFLQGEQYF.

The rearrangement joins TRBV2 to TRBJ2-5, with 10 bases fitting TRBD1. CDR1 and CDR2 (germline): SNHLY, FYNNEI. The J segment lost 4 bases and the V segment lost 6 bases, leaving 8 bases of the junction unmatched. The CDR3 has 15 amino acids. The CDR3 DNA reads TGTGCCAGCAGCTTCCAAGGACAGGGGGGAGAGACCCAGTACTTC. It is translated as CASSFQGQGGETQYF.

J is TRBJ2-1 and V is TRBV29-1, with TRBD2 matching over 8 bases. Trimming cost V 2 bases and J 11 bases; bases outside gene matches: 11. CDR1 SQVTM and CDR2 ANQGSEA come from the germline V gene. The CDR3 is made up of 14 amino acids. The chain's CDR3 is CSVERSGGQFKQFF. The DNA of the CDR3 is TGCAGCGTTGAAAGGAGCGGGGGCCAATTTAAGCAGTTCTTC.

V and J are TRBV27 and TRBJ2-6; D is perhaps TRBD1 (5 bases). The CDR3 is 17 residues long. Germline CDR1 and CDR2: MNHEY and SMNVEV (reference sequence). Trimming pared 6 bases from V and 2 bases from J, leaving 17 bases between. This chain's CDR3 is CASRLTDSAPGANVLTF. In nucleotides, the CDR3 is TGTGCCAGCAGACTTACCGACAGTGCTCCTGGGGCCAACGTCCTGACTTTC.